Listed below are T cell receptor beta chains from one sample, sequenced in a study of T-cell reconstitution after alpha-beta-depleted transplantation in children. MiXCR, applied by TCRdb to the PCR reads, yields one record per CDR3 protein. The table lists 450,000 to 700,000 distinct CDR3 sequences, 20% to 30% of them singletons. The sequenced sample was PBMCs, obtained before TCRalphabeta/CD19-depleted stem cell transplant. These receptors were obtained from a boy under two years old with Wiskott-Aldrich syndrome, due to receive a stem cell transplant. The CDR3 runs from the conserved cysteine through the conserved F or W. Fields, in order: CDR3 protein, J gene, CDR3 length, V gene.

CDR3: CASSPESGARTDTQYF
J: TRBJ2-3
length: 16
V: TRBV5-1

CDR3: CATSRDPVGSSYNSPLHF
J: TRBJ1-6
length: 18
V: TRBV15

CDR3: CASSYSRSGETQYF
J: TRBJ2-5
length: 14
V: TRBV6-5

CDR3: CASSARGPQETQYF
J: TRBJ2-5
length: 14
V: TRBV6-1

CDR3: CASKDAVFYNEQFF
J: TRBJ2-1
length: 14
V: TRBV2

CDR3: CASSQSGENQPQHF
J: TRBJ1-5
length: 14
V: TRBV4-2

CDR3: CASSQVAGRYGGSEQFF
J: TRBJ2-1
length: 17
V: TRBV3-1

CDR3: CASSPRDTRIYGYTF
J: TRBJ1-2
length: 15
V: TRBV7-8

CDR3: CASRNSGTGWTGELFF
J: TRBJ2-2
length: 16
V: TRBV19

CDR3: CASSLGQQPLYGYTF
J: TRBJ1-2
length: 15
V: TRBV7-9

CDR3: CASSLVGQGTDTQYF
J: TRBJ2-3
length: 15
V: TRBV5-1

CDR3: CASSSDPWGTDTQYF
J: TRBJ2-3
length: 15
V: TRBV5-1

CDR3: CSATPGYNEQFF
J: TRBJ2-1
length: 12
V: TRBV20-1

CDR3: CAWSDQYTEAFF
J: TRBJ1-1
length: 12
V: TRBV30

CDR3: CASSAGLLNTEAFF
J: TRBJ1-1
length: 14
V: TRBV11-1

CDR3: CSARVQGEYEQYF
J: TRBJ2-7
length: 13
V: TRBV20-1

CDR3: CSARGGKISGANVLTF
J: TRBJ2-6
length: 16
V: TRBV20-1

CDR3: CSGSTSGNPYEQYF
J: TRBJ2-7
length: 14
V: TRBV20-1

CDR3: CASSGQTGGFDEQYF
J: TRBJ2-7
length: 15
V: TRBV12-3/TRBV12-4

CDR3: CSVVAVGPSSYNEQFF
J: TRBJ2-1
length: 16
V: TRBV29-1

CDR3: CASSTRTSRWTYEQYF
J: TRBJ2-7
length: 16
V: TRBV28

CDR3: CASTRDEAFF
J: TRBJ1-1
length: 10
V: TRBV6-6